These T cell receptor beta chains were read from a single sample in a study of control samples from healthy donors and cancer patients. Method: immunoSEQ multiplex PCR; TCRdb's copy keeps in-frame clones and lacks some. Of approximately 140,000 clones in the sample, around 94% were seen once. The specimen was blood. Receptor source: a man aged 35 to 55 in good health. Both conserved end residues are part of each CDR3. Fields, in order: V gene, clone size, D gene, J gene, CDR3 protein, CDR3 DNA. The D gene is left open where the match is weak. Rows give clone size only sometimes, using once, few, many, or a class for an expanded clone.

>TRBV24-1|-|TRBD1|TRBJ2-5
CATSSGLRDSTQETQYF
TGTGCCACCAGTTCAGGGCTCCGGGACAGCACCCAAGAGACCCAGTACTTC
>TRBV24-1|-|-|TRBJ2-1
CATSDIPGSVQFF
TGTGCCACCAGTGATATACCTGGAAGCGTGCAGTTCTTC
>TRBV4-3|-|TRBD1|TRBJ1-2
CASSPGQGPGYTF
TGCGCCAGCAGCCCCGGACAGGGGCCTGGCTACACCTTC
>TRBV28|-|-|TRBJ2-1
CASRLGGEQFF
TGTGCCAGCAGGTTAGGGGGGGAGCAGTTCTTC
>TRBV10-3|-|TRBD2|TRBJ2-1
CAISEGLAINNEQFF
TGTGCCATCAGTGAAGGACTAGCGATTAACAATGAGCAGTTCTTC
>TRBV19|-|-|TRBJ2-7
CASSSEQYEQYF
TGTGCCAGTAGTTCTGAACAGTACGAGCAGTACTTC
>TRBV3-1/TRBV3-2|-|-|TRBJ2-7
CASSQADSYEQYF
TGTGCCAGCAGCCAAGCAGACTCCTACGAGCAGTACTTC
>TRBV5-6|-|-|TRBJ1-1
CASSFSGNTEAFF
TGTGCCAGCAGCTTTTCAGGGAACACTGAAGCTTTCTTT
>TRBV23-1|once|-|TRBJ2-1
CASSRRVPKKNEQFF
TGCGCCAGCAGTCGACGTGTGCCAAAAAAGAATGAGCAGTTCTTC
>TRBV10-3|-|-|TRBJ1-4
CAISVGESNEKLFF
TGTGCCATCAGTGTGGGGGAGTCTAATGAAAAACTGTTTTTT
>TRBV6-6|-|TRBD1|TRBJ1-2
CASGDRGPYGYTF
TGTGCCAGCGGGGACAGGGGGCCCTATGGCTACACCTTC
>TRBV11-1|-|TRBD2|TRBJ2-4
CASSPSGGVSKNIQYF
TGTGCCAGCAGCCCTAGCGGGGGGGTATCCAAAAACATTCAGTACTTC
>TRBV5-1|-|TRBD1|TRBJ1-4
CASSVGTADEKLFF
TGCGCCAGCAGCGTAGGGACAGCGGATGAAAAACTGTTTTTT
>TRBV3-1/TRBV3-2|once|-|TRBJ1-3
CASSQDPRGVFGNTIYF
TGTGCCAGCAGCCAAGACCCCAGGGGCGTATTTGGAAACACCATATATTTT
>TRBV9|-|TRBD1|TRBJ1-1
CASSVATGGWLNTEAFF
TGTGCCAGCAGCGTAGCTACAGGGGGCTGGTTGAACACTGAAGCTTTCTTT
>TRBV12-3/TRBV12-4|-|TRBD1|TRBJ1-3
CASSWDSGNTIYF
TGTGCCAGCAGTTGGGACAGTGGAAACACCATATATTTT
>TRBV3-1/TRBV3-2|-|TRBD2|TRBJ2-1
CASSVGLAGVNEQFF
TGTGCCAGCAGCGTGGGACTAGCGGGGGTCAATGAGCAGTTCTTC
>TRBV28|-|-|TRBJ2-5
CASSFGVLETQYF
TGTGCCAGCAGTTTTGGTGTCTTAGAGACCCAGTACTTC
>TRBV20-1|-|-|TRBJ2-3
CSALRIDTQYF
TGCAGTGCCCTTCGGATAGATACGCAGTATTTT
>TRBV24-1|-|TRBD2|TRBJ2-1
CATSGSGGHNEQFF
TGTGCCACCAGTGGGAGCGGGGGCCACAATGAGCAGTTCTTC
>TRBV2|-|-|TRBJ1-1
CASSELERREAFF
TGTGCCAGCAGTGAGTTAGAGCGCCGGGAAGCTTTCTTT
>TRBV14|-|TRBD1|TRBJ2-5
CASSQDIGTGRETQYF
TGTGCCAGCAGCCAAGATATTGGGACAGGGAGGGAGACCCAGTACTTC
>TRBV2|many|-|TRBJ2-3
CASKGRTGGGDTQYF
TGTGCCAGCAAGGGTAGGACGGGGGGCGGAGATACGCAGTATTTT
>TRBV6-6|-|TRBD2|TRBJ2-3
CASSTPTSGEKDTQYF
TGTGCCAGCAGTACCCCGACTAGCGGGGAGAAAGATACGCAGTATTTT